These 13 T cell receptor beta chains were all obtained from the same sample, sequenced in a study of PD-L1 blockade in urothelial cancer (dated by TCRdb to about 2017). Libraries were made using the immunoSEQ multiplex PCR assay. TCRdb took this table from immuneACCESS and kept in-frame rearrangements with V and J called. Such tables lack part of the clones; where checked against another copy, unresolved V genes explain under half of the gap, and the rest is unexplained. Counted in this sample were about 32,000 clones; around 83% of them appeared once. Of the sample, about 30% is held by the ten largest clones. Sample: PBMCs, taken around atezolizumab (anti-PD-L1) treatment. The receptors shown here come from a man aged 55 to 69 with urothelial cancer.

CDR3 bases: TGTGCCAGCAACCAAGGGGGCTGGGGAGGGGCCAACGTCCTGACTTTC. Translating it yields CASNQGGWGGANVLTF. This rearrangement joins TRBV11-3 to TRBJ2-6; TRBD1 aligns across 7 bases. Germline V gene data show CDR1 as SGHNT and CDR2 as YENEEA. The CDR3 has 16 residues. The V gene end was trimmed by 7 bases and the J gene end by 4 bases; junction bases not matched to a gene: 10.

The V and J genes are TRBV5-4 and TRBJ2-7; TRBD2 aligns across 8 bases. Germline loops: CDR1 SGHNT, CDR2 YYREEE (reference sequence). The CDR3 is 16 residues long. V shed 0 bases and J 5 bases; nucleotides not matched to a gene: 10. CDR3 in amino acids: CASSLAAGGGKHEQYF. The CDR3 DNA follows: TGTGCCAGCAGCTTGGCGGCCGGGGGGGGGAAACACGAGCAGTACTTC.

The rearrangement links TRBV14 to TRBJ1-2; unclear D gene. The CDR3 length is 13 residues. Germline lookup yields CDR1 SGHDN and CDR2 FVKESK. V gave up 0 bases and J gave up 4 bases, with 6 bases separating them. CDR3 nucleotide sequence: TGTGCCAGCAGCCAAGATAGGAGCTATGGCTACACCTTC. It translates to CASSQDRSYGYTF.

This clone has only one observation. CDR3 amino acids: CAWSSPYQETQYF. The CDR3 DNA follows: TGTGCCTGGAGCTCCCCGTACCAAGAGACCCAGTACTTC. This chain uses TRBV30 with TRBJ2-5; no definite D call. V lost 3 bases, J lost 0 bases, and 8 bases lay in between. CDR1 and CDR2 from the germline V gene are GTSNPN and SVGIG (reference sequence). This CDR3 has 13 residues.

This clone has a single count. The chain uses TRBV7-6 and TRBJ2-1; 12 bases line up with TRBD2. This CDR3 has 15 residues. V was pared by 5 bases and J by 4 bases, with 3 bases of the junction left unmatched. From germline, CDR1 is SGHVS and CDR2 FNYEAQ. The CDR3 DNA reads as TGTGCCAGCAGCCGGACTAGCGGGATTTACAATGAGCAGTTCTTC. Protein: CASSRTSGIYNEQFF.

The chain uses TRBV7-2 and TRBJ2-4, with TRBD2 matching 11 bases. The J segment lost 0 bases and the V segment lost 5 bases, leaving 9 bases of the junction unmatched. Germline-derived CDR1 and CDR2 are SGHTA and FQGNSA. The CDR3 extends over 18 amino acids. The CDR3 DNA reads TGTGCCAGCAGCCGGAGCCGGGGACTAGCGGTAGCCAAAAACATTCAGTACTTC. Protein product: CASSRSRGLAVAKNIQYF.

The chain couples TRBV7-2 to TRBJ2-5; 13 positions match TRBD2. The CDR3 runs to 14 residues. Germline values: CDR1 SGHTA, CDR2 FQGNSA. Germline trimming cut 5 bases from V and 5 bases from J; bases unmatched to any gene: 2. The CDR3 protein is CASSRTSGGETQYF. The CDR3 DNA is TGTGCCAGCAGCCGGACTAGCGGGGGCGAGACCCAGTACTTC.

The rearrangement joins TRBV7-8 to TRBJ2-5; D possibly corresponds to TRBD2 (6 bases). Germline V gene data show CDR1 as SGHVS and CDR2 as FQNEAQ. The CDR3 contains 14 residues. The V gene lost 4 bases and the J gene lost 0 bases, with 9 bases spanning the gap. The CDR3 bases are TGTGCCAGCAGCTCCCGGGACTACCAAGAGACCCAGTACTTC. Residues: CASSSRDYQETQYF.

J is TRBJ2-1 and V is TRBV11-3; the match to TRBD2 covers 10 bases. CDR1 and CDR2 from the germline V gene are SGHNT and YENEEA. Trimming at V came to 4 bases and at J to 6 bases, leaving 12 bases not matched to a gene. CDR3 length equals 17 residues. The DNA of the CDR3 is TGTGCCAGCAGCTCCGATAAAACAAGCGGGAGGGGCAATGAGCAGTTCTTC. It yields the protein CASSSDKTSGRGNEQFF.

In this sample, this clone turned up once. The chain uses TRBV5-6 and TRBJ1-1; D is perhaps TRBD1 (6 bases). The V end lost 1 base, the J end lost 0 bases, and 19 bases lay between the germline ends. Germline V gene lookup returns CDR1 SGHDT and CDR2 YYEEEE. The CDR3 extends over 18 amino acids. Here the CDR3 DNA reads TGTGCCAGCAGCTTGCTTTCTCACCCCAGGGGCCTGAACACTGAAGCTTTCTTT. Amino acids: CASSLLSHPRGLNTEAFF.

The chain couples TRBV19 to TRBJ2-2; D is perhaps TRBD1 (5 bases). Germline loops: CDR1 LNHDA, CDR2 SQIVND (reference sequence). Trimming left V 5 bases short and J 6 bases short, with 13 bases between. This CDR3 comprises 14 residues. CDR3 sequence: CASSQGDGAGELFF. The CDR3 region has the DNA TGTGCCAGTAGTCAGGGTGACGGTGCCGGGGAGCTGTTTTTT.

The CDR3 loop reads CASSLPETRYGYTF. CDR3 DNA sequence: TGTGCCAGCAGCCTTCCAGAGACACGCTATGGCTACACCTTC. The chain links TRBV5-4 to TRBJ1-2; D not resolved. Germline V CDR1 and CDR2: SGHNT, YYREEE (reference sequence). The CDR3 extends over 14 amino acids. Trimming cost V 4 bases and J 4 bases, with 14 bases left between them. The variable domain in full, completed from reference TRBV5-4 and TRBJ1-2, reads ETGVTQSPTHLIKTRGQQVTLRCSSQSGHNTVSWYQQALGQGPQFIFQYYREEENGRGNFPPRFSGLQFPNYSSELNVNALELDDSALYLCASSLPETRYGYTFGSGTRLTVV.

The chain uses TRBV19 and TRBJ1-3; 11 bases fit TRBD1. The germline CDR1 and CDR2 sequences are LNHDA and SQIVND (reference sequence). V was clipped by 4 bases and J by 3 bases; unmatched bases: 11. The CDR3 runs 18 residues. CDR3 coding DNA: TGTGCCAGTAGTAGAGGACAGGGGGCCCTTCTAAGTGGAAACACCATATATTTT. Its translation: CASSRGQGALLSGNTIYF.